This T cell receptor (beta chain) was obtained from a study of blood T cell repertoires in COVID-19. Study-wide context: COVID-19 samples, acute and convalescent, were from the United States, Italy and Spain.

The study recruited people aged about 18 to 89 years across more than 20 US areas. Participants were placed into cohorts based on the clinical history they reported. In the original analysis: Quantification of nucleated cells was approximated via reference gene primer amplification. The assay was immunoSEQ multiplex PCR, and TCRdb's table has in-frame clones only and misses some. The V and J calls and clone size were taken over from that table, and D and trimming were inferred from the DNA. The repertoire holds 200,000 to 300,000 clones, with around 88% as singletons. In this sample, this clone turned up once. The TCR sequence derives from a woman between 40 and 55 years old with acute COVID-19. The source material was PBMCs or T cells enriched from blood (not recorded which).

The CDR3 sequence: CASSPLGSGGYTDTQYF. The DNA for the CDR3 is TGTGCCAGCAGCCCTTTGGGTAGCGGGGGATACACAGATACGCAGTATTTT. The chain recombines TRBV7-8 with TRBJ2-3; TRBD2 aligns across 9 bases. Losses at the gene ends were 5 bases for V and 2 bases for J; bases not matched to a gene: 11. Germline lookup yields CDR1 SGHVS and CDR2 FQNEAQ. The length of the CDR3 is 17 residues.